Following are 3 T cell receptor beta chains from one sample sequenced in a study of Ad26.COV2.S vaccination and SARS-CoV-2 variants. Treatment defined: 19 received Ad26.COV2.S at low or high dose, single or two shots; several received placebo; per-sample allocation not given. After the first vaccine or placebo injection, samples were drawn on day 63. Profiled with immunoSEQ multiplex PCR; TCRdb holds only in-frame clones, not every one. The data hold some 450,000 clones, with 90% observed a single time. Sequenced here: peripheral blood, sampled in a trial of Ad26.COV2.S vaccine versus placebo. These receptor sequences come from a person between 18 and 65 years old who received the Ad26.COV2.S COVID-19 vaccine or a placebo.

The V gene is TRBV15, the J gene TRBJ2-7; 9 bases match TRBD1. V was pared by 3 bases and J by 8 bases, with 2 bases of the junction left unmatched. From germline, CDR1 is LNHNV and CDR2 YYDKDF (reference sequence). This CDR3 is 12 amino acids long. This CDR3 reads CATSRGTGKQYF. The CDR3 region has the DNA TGTGCCACCAGCAGGGGGACAGGGAAGCAGTACTTC.

The chain is built from TRBV4-3 and TRBJ1-2; D might be TRBD1 (5 bases). CDR1 is LGHNA, CDR2 YSLEER, per germline. With 0 bases removed from V and 8 bases from J, the gap between germline ends came to 13 bases. This CDR3 is 14 amino acids long. The CDR3 DNA is TGCGCCAGCAGCCAAGATGGGGAGGGGTACGGCTACACCTTC. Its translation: CASSQDGEGYGYTF.

The chain joins TRBV5-6 to TRBJ1-5; the match to TRBD1 covers 7 bases. The V and J ends lost 4 bases and 7 bases, in that order; junction bases with no gene match: 8. The CDR3 contains 14 residues. CDR1 and CDR2 from the germline V gene are SGHDT and YYEEEE. CDR3 residues: CASSRTGARQPQHF. For the CDR3, the DNA is TGTGCCAGCAGCCGGACAGGCGCAAGGCAGCCCCAGCATTTT.